The TCR beta chain described here comes from a study of healthy donors' naive CD4 and CD8 T cells. General study results and limits: Negatively charged CDR3s marked CD8+ lineage; positively charged CDR3s marked CD4+ lineage.

V shed 3 bases and J shed 7 bases, with 10 bases lying between them. The CDR3 loop spans 14 amino acids. A linear amplification protocol produced the TCR libraries from roughly 480 ng of total RNA. TCRdb analysed the reads with MiXCR anew, one entry per CDR3 protein. The sample carries some 190,000 distinct CDR3 sequences, about 70% recorded once. Notes on this clonotype: The antigen remains unidentified.

The sample taken for sequencing was naive CD4+ and CD8+ T cells sorted from blood, pooled from several donors. This TCR came from a pool of human donors in good health; the sample pools cells from several healthy donors. This chain joins TRBV12-3 or TRBV12-4 and TRBJ1-6; TRBD1 is a possible D gene (6 bases). The CDR3 DNA sequence: TGTGCCAGCAGTTTGAACAGGGAAAATTCACCCCTCCACTTT. Encoded protein: CASSLNRENSPLHF.